This T cell receptor (beta chain) was retrieved from a study of CDR3 diversity in severe acne. Germline V CDR1 and CDR2: MGHDK, SYGVNS. The CDR3 loop spans 11 amino acids. Trimming took 6 bases from V and 6 from J, leaving 9 bases between them. TCRdb processed the PCR reads anew with MiXCR; each CDR3 protein has one entry. This table has fewer than 90,000 distinct CDR3 sequences, about 49% appearing once. The receptor's source is a male donor with severe acne vulgaris. Specimen: blood. This chain links TRBV25-1 with TRBJ2-7; D is uncertain. CDR3 sequence (DNA): TGTGCCAGCAGGGACGTCGGCGAGCAGTACTTC. It is translated as CASRDVGEQYF.